Below are 31 T cell receptor beta chains sequenced from a single sample in a study of blood T cell repertoires in COVID-19. Generated by immunoSEQ multiplex PCR, the TCRdb table keeps only in-frame clones and is missing some. The profile shows hundreds of thousands of clones, 70% to 90% of them singletons. The sequencing sample was made of peripheral blood. The receptors stem from an elderly woman with acute or convalescent COVID-19.

This clone has only one observation. This chain uses TRBV7-6 with TRBJ2-3, with D maybe TRBD2 (7 bases). Germline assignment: CDR1 SGHVS and CDR2 FNYEAQ. This CDR3 has 19 amino acids. V was cut by 2 bases and J by 2 bases, with 23 bases left in between. CDR3 DNA: TGTGCCAGCAGCTTATGGCCCACGGGGGCGGGGGCGACCACAGATACGCAGTATTTT. Translated, it gives CASSLWPTGAGATTDTQYF.

This chain uses TRBV7-6 with TRBJ2-1; 14 nucleotides agree with TRBD2. This CDR3 has 15 residues. In germline, CDR1 is SGHVS, CDR2 FNYEAQ. Trimming removed 4 bases from V and 9 bases from J; junction bases left unmatched: 5. The CDR3 coding sequence is TGTGCCAGCAGCTCAGGGACTAGCGGGGGTAGTGAGCAGTTCTTC. It yields the protein CASSSGTSGGSEQFF.

This sequence joins TRBV11-3 and TRBJ2-2, with 7 bases fitting TRBD1. The junction had 0 bases not matched to a gene; V was cut back by 2 bases and J by 0 bases. The germline V gene encodes CDR1 SGHNT and CDR2 YENEEA. The CDR3 length is 15 residues. The CDR3 spells CASSLQGANTGELFF. The CDR3 nucleotides are TGTGCCAGCAGCTTACAGGGGGCGAACACCGGGGAGCTGTTTTTT.

This chain links TRBV7-3 with TRBJ2-5; D is unresolved. Germline assignment: CDR1 SGHTA and CDR2 FQGTGA. The V gene lost 5 bases and the J gene lost 5 bases, with 15 bases spanning the gap. CDR3 length: 14 amino acids. Written as DNA, the CDR3 is TGTGCCAGCAGCCAGACTCCCTCCGGGGAGACCCAGTACTTC. It is translated as CASSQTPSGETQYF.

A word on this clone: At one end, the junction sequence differs from germline, possibly due to a read error. The chain couples TRBV7-7 to TRBJ2-5; 16 bases are a match to TRBD2. CDR1 SSHAT and CDR2 FNYEAQ come from the germline V gene (reference sequence). This CDR3 comprises 16 residues. The CDR3: CASSLGTSGGEETQYF. The CDR3 region has the DNA TGTGCTAGCAGCTTAGGGACTAGCGGGGGGGAAGAGACCCAGTACTTC.

The CDR3 reads CASSWGTTSGGLEQYF. The CDR3 nucleotides are TGTGCCAGCAGTTGGGGAACGACTAGCGGGGGGCTCGAGCAGTACTTC. The chain uses TRBV27 and TRBJ2-7, with 13 bases lining up with TRBD2. Looked up from germline, CDR1 is MNHEY and CDR2 is SMNVEV (reference sequence). This CDR3 is 16 amino acids long. Trimming at V came to 4 bases and at J to 6 bases, leaving 9 bases not matched to a gene.

The CDR3 sequence is CASSPSGQYNQPQHF. The CDR3 nucleotides are TGTGCCAGCAGCCCATCGGGACAGTACAATCAGCCCCAGCATTTT. This chain joins TRBV6-2 or TRBV6-3 and TRBJ1-5, with 7 bases fitting TRBD1. This CDR3 has 15 residues. Trimming took 6 bases from V and 3 from J; bases not matched to a gene: 8. Per germline, CDR1 MNHEY and CDR2 SVGEGT.

The rearrangement joins TRBV4-2 to TRBJ1-2, with TRBD1 identical over 9 bases. The CDR3 sequence is 16 residues long. V trimming: 0 bases; J trimming: 4 bases; junction bases outside the gene matches: 6. Germline V lookup: CDR1 LGHNA, CDR2 YNFKEQ. CDR3 loop: CASSQEGDRVSYGYTF. The DNA of the CDR3 is TGTGCCAGCAGCCAAGAGGGGGACAGGGTTTCCTATGGCTACACCTTC.

This clone came up a few times. The V call is TRBV9, the J call TRBJ1-1; unclear D gene. In germline, CDR1 is SGDLS, CDR2 YYNGEE. This CDR3 has 13 residues. Trimming shortened V by 4 bases and J by 2 bases, and 9 bases separated the two germline ends. The CDR3 DNA reads TGTGCCAGCAGCTTAGGAGATAACACTGAAGCTTTCTTT. Translation: CASSLGDNTEAFF.

The rearrangement uses TRBV4-1 and TRBJ1-4; TRBD1 is a possible D gene (6 bases). The CDR3 loop spans 15 amino acids. Per the germline V gene, CDR1 is MGHRA and CDR2 is YSYEKL. V dropped 1 base and J dropped 3 bases, with 9 bases sitting between them. CDR3 DNA: TGCGCCAGCAGCCAAGTAGGGGGGGCTAATGAAAAACTGTTTTTT. Residues: CASSQVGGANEKLFF.

This clone was detected only a few times. The chain is built from TRBV27 and TRBJ2-7; 11 bases match TRBD2. This CDR3 is 14 amino acids long. Germline values: CDR1 MNHEY, CDR2 SMNVEV (reference sequence). After removal of 5 bases from V and 7 bases from J, the junction contained 7 bases not matched to a gene. CDR3 protein: CASSIAGGPGEQYF. CDR3 sequence (DNA): TGTGCCAGCAGTATAGCGGGAGGGCCCGGGGAGCAGTACTTC.

This clone was detected only a few times. V usage is TRBV5-4 and J usage is TRBJ1-3; D gene unclear. Germline V gives CDR1 SGHNT, CDR2 YYREEE (reference sequence). This CDR3 contains 16 residues. V shed 0 bases and J shed 0 bases, with 10 bases lying between them. The CDR3 sequence is CASSLAGVDSGNTIYF. DNA for the CDR3: TGTGCCAGCAGCTTGGCCGGAGTAGACTCTGGAAACACCATATATTTT.

This clone was observed a few times. The chain is built from TRBV2 and TRBJ2-2; 8 bases are a match to TRBD2. The germline gives CDR1 SNHLY, CDR2 FYNNEI. The V gene end was trimmed by 6 bases and the J gene end by 7 bases; junction bases not matched to a gene: 7. The CDR3 has 14 amino acids. The CDR3 coding sequence is TGTGCCAGCAGCACGGGGGGGGATATCGGGGAGCTGTTTTTT. Translation gives CASSTGGDIGELFF. Supplemented by reference TRBV2 and TRBJ2-2, the full variable domain reads EPEVTQTPSHQVTQMGQEVILRCVPISNHLYFYWYRQILGQKVEFLVSFYNNEISEKSEIFDDQFSVERPDGSNFTLKIRSTKLEDSAMYFCASSTGGDIGELFFGEGSRLTVL.

In its sample, this clone was seen once. The J gene is TRBJ1-1, the V gene TRBV5-1; D might be TRBD1 (6 bases). In germline, CDR1 is SGHRS, CDR2 YFSETQ. The ends were cut back, 3 bases at V and 9 bases at J, with 18 bases in the middle. The CDR3 runs 14 residues. The CDR3 loop reads CASSWRTESLQAFF. As DNA, the CDR3 is TGCGCCAGCAGCTGGCGGACAGAGAGCCTCCAAGCTTTCTTT. Full variable domain (missing parts from reference TRBV5-1 and TRBJ1-1): KAGVTQTPRYLIKTRGQQVTLSCSPISGHRSVSWYQQTPGQGLQFLFEYFSETQRNKGNFPGRFSGRQFSNSRSEMNVSTLELGDSALYLCASSWRTESLQAFFGQGTRLTVV.

The V and J genes are TRBV6-2 or TRBV6-3 and TRBJ2-1, with 7 bases lining up with TRBD1. Germline trimming cut 1 base from V and 9 bases from J; bases unmatched to any gene: 6. Germline V lookup: CDR1 MNHEY, CDR2 SVGEGT. CDR3 length equals 14 residues. The DNA of the CDR3 is TGTGCCAGCAGTTACTTGGGCAGACAGGGTGAGCAGTTCTTC. As protein: CASSYLGRQGEQFF.

The chain joins TRBV18 to TRBJ1-1, with 7 bases fitting TRBD1. Germline lookup yields CDR1 KGHSH and CDR2 LQKENI. J was trimmed by 0 bases and V by 4 bases; bases with no gene match: 8. CDR3 length: 16 residues. CDR3 in amino acids: CASSRDSLLMNTEAFF. The CDR3 DNA reads as TGTGCCAGCTCACGGGACAGTCTATTAATGAACACTGAAGCTTTCTTT.

In its sample, this clone was seen once. This rearrangement joins TRBV7-6 to TRBJ2-3; TRBD2 aligns across 13 bases. Germline trimming cut 3 bases from V and 0 bases from J; bases unmatched to any gene: 0. The length of the CDR3 is 16 residues. The germline CDR1 and CDR2 sequences are SGHVS and FNYEAQ. This CDR3 reads CASSLGLAGSTDTQYF. CDR3 nucleotide sequence: TGTGCCAGCAGCTTGGGACTAGCGGGAAGCACAGATACGCAGTATTTT.

The chain carries TRBV11-2 and TRBJ2-5, with TRBD2 matching 9 bases. The CDR3 sequence is 16 residues long. V lost 1 base, J lost 0 bases, and 3 bases stayed unmatched. Germline assignment: CDR1 SGHAT and CDR2 FQNNGV. CDR3 sequence reads: CASSLGSGGYQETQYF. As DNA, the CDR3 is TGTGCCAGCAGCTTAGGAAGCGGGGGGTACCAAGAGACCCAGTACTTC.

CDR3: CTSSQDLIAESSYEQYF. The DNA for the CDR3 is TGCACCAGCAGCCAAGATTTGATAGCGGAGAGCTCCTACGAGCAGTACTTC. The rearrangement joins TRBV1 to TRBJ2-7; TRBD2, the D gene given by the table, was not confirmed from the DNA. TRBV1 represents a pseudogene. The CDR3 covers 17 residues.

The rearrangement links TRBV6-5 to TRBJ1-6; D unclear. Trimming took off 6 bases at V and 14 bases at J, with 14 bases between the two ends. This CDR3 is built from 12 residues. Germline V CDR1 and CDR2: MNHEY, SVGAGI. CDR3 region: CASSTVGSTLHF. CDR3 bases: TGTGCCAGCAGCACCGTCGGGTCAACCCTCCACTTT.

V is TRBV19 and J is TRBJ2-3; D is perhaps TRBD2 (5 bases). The germline CDR1 and CDR2 sequences are LNHDA and SQIVND (reference sequence). This CDR3 has 17 amino acids. V shed 4 bases and J shed 2 bases, with 19 bases lying between them. The CDR3 DNA is TGTGCCAGTAGTACGGGCGTATCTAGCTCATTCACAGATACGCAGTATTTT. Protein product: CASSTGVSSSFTDTQYF.

DNA of the CDR3: TGTGCCAGCAGTGAGAGACAGGGGATGCGAAACTATGGCTACACCTTC. Translating gives CASSERQGMRNYGYTF. This sequence joins TRBV6-2 or TRBV6-3 and TRBJ1-2; 8 bases agree with TRBD1. The CDR3 spans 16 residues. The junction had 10 bases not matched to a gene; V was cut back by 5 bases and J by 2 bases. Germline CDR1 is MNHEY and CDR2 is SVGEGT.

This chain joins TRBV12-3 or TRBV12-4 and TRBJ2-5, with TRBD2 as a possible D gene (5 bases). Trimming pared 6 bases from V and 7 bases from J, leaving 12 bases between. This CDR3 is built from 12 residues. CDR3 nucleotides: TGTGCCAGCAGCCCCCTAGCTGGGACCCAGTACTTC. Its translation: CASSPLAGTQYF.

This sequence joins TRBV7-3 and TRBJ2-1; 10 bases map to TRBD2. V dropped 2 bases and J dropped 2; count of bases not matched to a gene: 9. The V gene's germline CDR1 is SGHTA and CDR2 FQGTGA. The CDR3 consists of 18 residues. The CDR3: CASSLGLAGVKTYNEQFF. The CDR3 coding sequence is TGTGCCAGCAGCTTAGGCCTAGCGGGGGTAAAAACCTACAATGAGCAGTTCTTC.

The rearrangement links TRBV5-1 to TRBJ2-7; D gene uncertain. Trimming left V 2 bases short and J 0 bases short, with 12 bases between. Per the germline V gene, CDR1 is SGHRS and CDR2 is YFSETQ. The CDR3 is 15 residues long. CDR3 amino acids: CASSLNPAVSYEQYF. Written as DNA, the CDR3 is TGCGCCAGCAGCTTAAACCCCGCGGTCTCCTACGAGCAGTACTTC.

This chain links TRBV28 with TRBJ1-2; 7 positions match TRBD1. The CDR3 length is 12 residues. CDR1 is MDHEN and CDR2 is SYDVKM in the germline V gene. The V segment lost 4 bases and the J segment 8 bases; nucleotides outside the gene matches: 4. Here the CDR3 DNA reads TGTGCCAGCAGTTATCGACAGGGAGGCTACACCTTC. Translation: CASSYRQGGYTF.

The chain is built from TRBV15 and TRBJ2-1, with 8 bases lining up with TRBD2. J lost 7 bases, V lost 4 bases, and 12 bases had no gene match. The CDR3 has 16 residues. Germline CDR1 LNHNV, CDR2 YYDKDF (reference sequence). CDR3 region: CATSTLLAVSSNEQFF. As DNA, the CDR3 is TGTGCCACCAGCACGTTACTAGCGGTCTCCTCGAATGAGCAGTTCTTC.

The chain carries TRBV7-8 and TRBJ1-4; 8 bases match TRBD1. This CDR3 spans 15 amino acids. In germline, CDR1 is SGHVS, CDR2 FQNEAQ. V was clipped by 5 bases and J by 6 bases; unmatched bases: 8. DNA for the CDR3: TGTGCCAGCAGCGCCAGACAGGGGTTCCATGAAAAACTGTTTTTT. Its translation: CASSARQGFHEKLFF.

The V and J genes are TRBV10-1 and TRBJ2-7, with a possible D match to TRBD1 (5 bases). The CDR3 loop spans 13 amino acids. Deletions cut 3 bases from V and 2 bases from J, with 8 bases between. Germline assignment: CDR1 WNHNN and CDR2 SYGVQD (reference sequence). The CDR3 sequence: CASSEGAPYEQYF. The CDR3 DNA follows: TGCGCCAGCAGTGAAGGGGCCCCCTACGAGCAGTACTTC.

In nucleotides, the CDR3 is TGCGCCAGCAGCACCGGACAGGGGACCACTGAAGCTTTCTTT. This translates into CASSTGQGTTEAFF. The chain combines TRBV5-1 with TRBJ1-1; TRBD1 matches 9 bases. The CDR3 covers 14 residues. V shed 4 bases and J 4 bases; nucleotides not matched to a gene: 5. In germline, CDR1 is SGHRS, CDR2 YFSETQ.

This clone was picked up a small number of times. The chain is built from TRBV11-2 and TRBJ2-7; 7 bases are shared with TRBD2. The CDR3 extends over 13 amino acids. The V gene end was trimmed by 1 base and the J gene end by 6 bases; junction bases not matched to a gene: 3. Germline values: CDR1 SGHAT, CDR2 FQNNGV. Written as DNA, the CDR3 is TGTGCCAGCAGCTTAGGCCAGCGGGGCGAGCAGTACTTC. Its protein product is CASSLGQRGEQYF.